A single sample is the source of the 9 T cell receptor beta chains below, sequenced in a study of metastatic and nonmetastatic thyroid tumors (dated by TCRdb to the early 2020s). Library method: PCR. Sequencing was carried out with an Illumina HiSeq 4000. The public reads were quality trimmed at Q25 with fastp and then assembled into clones with MiXCR by TCRdb, keeping productive beta chains. Present in this sample are 25,000 to 35,000 clones, roughly 16% of which were seen just once. About 4.8% of the sample rests with the top ten. No treatment had been received by any patient before thyroid surgery. The sequencing input was blood. These receptors all come from a female donor with papillary thyroid cancer or a benign thyroid nodule (not recorded which). Some clones in this sample may be carry-over from other donors' samples.

In its sample, this clone was seen many times. At the DNA level, this CDR3 is encoded by other sequences in the same sample as well. The chain combines TRBV7-9 with TRBJ2-5, with D unresolved. The germline V gene has CDR1 SEHNR and CDR2 FQNEAQ (reference sequence). V lost 4 bases to trimming and J lost 2 bases, with 2 bases between them. The CDR3 extends over 11 amino acids. The CDR3 here is CASSSQETQYF. Written as DNA, the CDR3 is TGTGCCAGCAGCTCACAAGAGACCCAGTACTTC.

The rearrangement uses TRBV20-1 and TRBJ2-3, with a tentative D call TRBD2 (6 bases). CDR3 size: 18 residues. Trimming cost V 5 bases and J 2 bases, with 26 bases left between them. In germline, CDR1 is DFQATT, CDR2 SNEGSKA (reference sequence). In nucleotides, the CDR3 is TGCAGTGCTTCGACTCTAAACGAACCGGGACTGCACACAGATACGCAGTATTTT. Translating gives CSASTLNEPGLHTDTQYF.

Worth noting for this clone: A much larger clone sits a single nucleotide away, making a read error possible. The chain uses TRBV14 and TRBJ2-3; the D is unclear. Germline V gene data show CDR1 as SGHDN and CDR2 as FVKESK. This CDR3 is built from 13 residues. Trimming pared 1 base from V and 3 bases from J, leaving 5 bases between. CDR3 in DNA: TGTGCCAGCAGCCAAGCCTCAACAGATACGCAGTATTTT. The encoded protein is CASSQASTDTQYF.

The CDR3 loop reads CASSVSRDDYEQYF. CDR3 coding DNA: TGTGCCAGCAGCGTCAGCCGGGACGACTACGAGCAGTACTTC. This chain links TRBV27 with TRBJ2-7; D may match TRBD1 or TRBD2 (5 bases each). The germline V gene has CDR1 MNHEY and CDR2 SMNVEV (reference sequence). Trimming took off 6 bases at V and 3 bases at J, with 15 bases between the two ends. The CDR3 totals 14 residues.

This clone was recorded at least ten times. CDR3 residues: CSASGGEDYGYTF. The DNA for the CDR3 is TGCAGCGCTTCGGGGGGCGAGGACTATGGCTACACCTTC. This rearrangement joins TRBV29-1 to TRBJ1-2, with D possibly being TRBD1 (6 bases). The CDR3 runs 13 residues. V was cut by 7 bases and J by 3 bases, with 15 bases left in between. Germline CDR1 SQVTM, CDR2 ANQGSEA.

By share, this clone counts as medium-sized. The V gene is TRBV28, the J gene TRBJ2-2, with D tentatively TRBD1 or TRBD2 (5 bases each). From germline, CDR1 is MDHEN and CDR2 SYDVKM. The germline V and J ends were trimmed by 3 bases and 4 bases, with 12 bases remaining between them. The CDR3 loop spans 15 amino acids. As DNA, the CDR3 is TGTGCCAGCAGTTTGTCTGCAGGGAGCACCGGGGAGCTGTTTTTT. Translating gives CASSLSAGSTGELFF.

There are a few counts of this clone. CDR3: CASSLGRGITGELFF. In DNA, the CDR3 is TGTGCCAGCAGCTTAGGGCGGGGGATCACCGGGGAGCTGTTTTTT. The chain uses TRBV7-8 and TRBJ2-2; 7 bases are shared with TRBD2. CDR1 is SGHVS, CDR2 FQNEAQ, per germline. The CDR3 contains 15 residues. V shed 1 base, J shed 4 bases, and the junction held 3 bases outside the gene matches.

With respect to this clone: One junction end does not reproduce the germline sequence, and a read error may be involved. This chain uses TRBV5-6 with TRBJ1-1; D gene uncertain. Germline loops: CDR1 SGHDT, CDR2 YYEEEE. This CDR3 has 13 residues. CDR3 sequence (DNA): TGTGCCAGCAGCTTTTCGATGAACACTGAAGCTCTCTTT. Translating it yields CASSFSMNTEALF.

The chain couples TRBV7-2 to TRBJ2-7, with D maybe TRBD1 (6 bases). Trimming shortened V by 7 bases and J by 1 base, and 14 bases separated the two germline ends. This CDR3 is 14 amino acids long. In germline, CDR1 is SGHTA, CDR2 FQGNSA. Here the CDR3 DNA reads TGTGCCAGCACCAGTAACAGGGAGTCCTACGAGCAGTACTTC. Its protein is CASTSNRESYEQYF. Drawing the rest from reference TRBV7-2 and TRBJ2-7, the complete variable domain is GAGVSQSPSNKVTEKGKDVELRCDPISGHTALYWYRQSLGQGLEFLIYFQGNSAPDKSGLPSDRFSAERTGGSVSTLTIQRTQQEDSAVYLCASTSNRESYEQYFGPGTRLTVT.